This passage covers 27 T cell receptor beta chains from one sample sequenced in a study of blood T cell repertoires in COVID-19. Measured with immunoSEQ multiplex PCR; TCRdb has only the in-frame clones, and not every one. The data contain over 350,000 clones, around nine tenths of them singletons. Sequencing input: peripheral blood. These receptors were taken from a woman aged 25 to 39 with acute or convalescent COVID-19.

The gene calls are TRBV12-3 or TRBV12-4 and TRBJ2-7; D remains ambiguous. V lost 3 bases and J lost 3, with 6 bases in between. This CDR3 is built from 12 residues. The DNA for the CDR3 is TGTGCCAGCAGTTTTAGAGTCTACGAGCAGTACTTC. Encoded protein: CASSFRVYEQYF.

The chain recombines TRBV5-6 with TRBJ1-2, with 9 bases fitting TRBD1. The ends lost 4 bases at V and 8 bases at J; junction bases unmatched: 3. In germline, CDR1 is SGHDT, CDR2 YYEEEE. The CDR3 consists of 12 residues. This chain's CDR3 is CASSLDRGGYTF. The CDR3 DNA reads as TGTGCCAGCAGCCTGGACAGGGGCGGCTACACCTTC.

The table lists this clone with a count of one. This sequence joins TRBV5-4 and TRBJ2-5, with D maybe TRBD2 (6 bases). The V and J ends lost 1 base and 5 bases respectively, with 18 bases between them. Looked up from germline, CDR1 is SGHNT and CDR2 is YYREEE (reference sequence). The CDR3 is 16 amino acids. CDR3 sequence: CASSLSSYPGVETQYF. CDR3 in DNA: TGTGCCAGCAGCTTGTCTTCGTACCCGGGGGTGGAGACCCAGTACTTC.

The chain has TRBV30 and TRBJ1-1; D gene unclear. V was pared by 4 bases and J by 3 bases, with 9 bases between. The CDR3 has 12 amino acids. CDR1 is GTSNPN, CDR2 SVGIG, per germline (reference sequence). The CDR3 loop is CAWTKRDTEAFF. In DNA, the CDR3 is TGTGCCTGGACCAAGAGGGACACTGAAGCTTTCTTT.

This chain connects TRBV5-1 to TRBJ2-7, with 8 bases fitting TRBD1. Germline V gene data show CDR1 as SGHRS and CDR2 as YFSETQ. The ends lost 3 bases at V and 5 bases at J; junction bases unmatched: 7. CDR3 length equals 14 residues. This chain's CDR3 is CASSYRTGLNEQYF. The CDR3 DNA reads TGCGCCAGCAGCTATAGGACAGGGCTCAACGAGCAGTACTTC.

This chain joins TRBV7-2 and TRBJ1-6; D is uncertain. The V end was cut by 1 base, the J end by 8 bases, with 12 bases between. From germline, CDR1 is SGHTA and CDR2 FQGNSA. The CDR3 is 15 amino acids. CDR3 sequence reads: CASSLGLTFYSPLHF. CDR3 nucleotide sequence: TGTGCCAGCAGCTTAGGCCTCACTTTTTATTCACCCCTCCACTTT.

In DNA form, the CDR3 reads TGTGCCAGCAGTCAAGGGAGGGGGGGTTACAATGAGCAGTTCTTC. The encoded protein is CASSQGRGGYNEQFF. This chain links TRBV28 with TRBJ2-1; D is perhaps TRBD2 (7 bases). The V end lost 5 bases, the J end lost 4 bases, and 15 bases lay between the germline ends. CDR1 is MDHEN, CDR2 SYDVKM, per germline. CDR3 size: 15 residues.

V usage is TRBV4-1 and J usage is TRBJ2-7, with D maybe TRBD2 (6 bases). CDR1 is MGHRA and CDR2 is YSYEKL in the germline V gene. V lost 0 bases and J lost 5, with 26 bases in between. The CDR3 is 19 amino acids. The CDR3 protein is CASSQDTRRAWGAGNEQYF. CDR3 DNA: TGCGCCAGCAGCCAAGATACTAGGAGGGCTTGGGGCGCGGGGAACGAGCAGTACTTC.

This clone appeared once. The V call is TRBV19, the J call TRBJ1-2, with 11 bases lining up with TRBD1. Trimming at V came to 6 bases and at J to 6 bases, leaving 9 bases not matched to a gene. This CDR3 has 15 amino acids. Looked up from germline, CDR1 is LNHDA and CDR2 is SQIVND (reference sequence). CDR3 bases: TGTGCCAGTAGCCGTTGGACAGGGGGCGCGGATGGCTACACCTTC. Its protein is CASSRWTGGADGYTF. The whole variable domain, filled in from reference TRBV19 and TRBJ1-2, reads DGGITQSPKYLFRKEGQNVTLSCEQNLNHDAMYWYRQDPGQGLRLIYYSQIVNDFQKGDIAEGYSVSREKKESFPLTVTSAQKNPTAFYLCASSRWTGGADGYTFGSGTRLTVV.

The chain couples TRBV4-2 to TRBJ1-6; unclear D gene. The CDR3 is made up of 14 amino acids. The V end was cut by 0 bases, the J end by 7 bases, with 7 bases between. Germline values: CDR1 LGHNA, CDR2 YNFKEQ. The CDR3 loop reads CASSQERLNSPLHF. The CDR3 nucleotides are TGTGCCAGCAGCCAAGAGCGGCTGAATTCACCCCTCCACTTT.

The rearrangement joins TRBV5-1 to TRBJ1-2; D is perhaps TRBD1 (6 bases). Germline loops: CDR1 SGHRS, CDR2 YFSETQ. This CDR3 is 18 amino acids long. V was trimmed by 2 bases and J by 8 bases, leaving 28 bases between them. Here the CDR3 DNA reads TGCGCCAGCAGCTTATTAACCTTAGGGGGGGCACCGAATGGGGGCTACACCTTC. Residues: CASSLLTLGGAPNGGYTF.

DNA of the CDR3: TGTGCCAGCAGTCCAGGGGGCAAGAATGAAAAACTGTTTTTT. This sequence encodes CASSPGGKNEKLFF. The V and J genes are TRBV6-4 and TRBJ1-4, with 8 bases identical to TRBD1. V lost 5 bases to trimming and J lost 5 bases; unmatched junction nucleotides: 4. This CDR3 has 14 residues. Germline CDR1 and CDR2: MRHNA and SNTAGT.

The chain couples TRBV18 to TRBJ1-3, with D perhaps matching TRBD1 (5 bases). With 1 base removed from V and 4 bases from J, the gap between germline ends came to 11 bases. The CDR3 extends over 15 amino acids. Germline lookup yields CDR1 KGHSH and CDR2 LQKENI. The CDR3 sequence is CASSPQGLEGNTIYF. In DNA form, the CDR3 reads TGTGCCAGCTCACCACAGGGGCTGGAGGGAAACACCATATATTTT.

The chain carries TRBV18 and TRBJ1-1; 8 nucleotides match TRBD1. Germline assignment: CDR1 KGHSH and CDR2 LQKENI. This CDR3 has 16 amino acids. J lost 4 bases, V lost 0 bases, and 7 bases had no gene match. The CDR3 DNA sequence: TGTGCCAGCTCACCACCTTCCAGGGGGCGGACCACTGAAGCTTTCTTT. Amino acid sequence: CASSPPSRGRTTEAFF.

The genes are TRBV2 and TRBJ2-7, with TRBD2 matching 10 bases. The junction had 3 bases not matched to a gene; V was cut back by 4 bases and J by 3 bases. Germline V gene sequence: CDR1 SNHLY, CDR2 FYNNEI. The CDR3 loop spans 14 amino acids. The CDR3 spells CASSGTSGNYEQYF. CDR3 DNA: TGTGCCAGCAGTGGGACTAGCGGCAACTACGAGCAGTACTTC.

The chain recombines TRBV11-2 with TRBJ1-4, with 10 bases matching TRBD1. The germline V gene has CDR1 SGHAT and CDR2 FQNNGV. The CDR3 loop spans 18 amino acids. Trimming removed 6 bases from V and 3 bases from J; junction bases left unmatched: 13. CDR3 amino acids: CASRTGTGVFGANEKLFF. The CDR3 DNA reads TGTGCCAGCAGGACCGGGACAGGGGTTTTTGGCGCTAATGAAAAACTGTTTTTT.

V gene TRBV2 combines with J gene TRBJ2-7, with 8 bases fitting TRBD1. CDR3 length: 13 residues. Germline CDR1 reads SNHLY; CDR2 reads FYNNEI. Trimming at V came to 8 bases and at J to 7 bases, leaving 10 bases not matched to a gene. The CDR3 here is CASGRTGRGEQYF. The CDR3 region has the DNA TGTGCCAGCGGAAGGACAGGGCGTGGGGAGCAGTACTTC.

The rearrangement links TRBV9 to TRBJ2-5; TRBD2 aligns across 8 bases. Germline CDR1 SGDLS, CDR2 YYNGEE. Trimming removed 0 bases from V and 5 bases from J; junction bases left unmatched: 3. This CDR3 is built from 14 residues. In nucleotides, the CDR3 is TGTGCCAGCAGCGTAGATTTAGCGGGGGAGACCCAGTACTTC. Its protein is CASSVDLAGETQYF.

This sequence joins TRBV4-1 and TRBJ2-1, with TRBD1 identical over 9 bases. CDR1 is MGHRA, CDR2 YSYEKL, per germline. V was pared by 8 bases and J by 4 bases, with 12 bases of the junction left unmatched. The CDR3 sequence is 16 residues long. The chain's CDR3 is CASAATGTGNYNEQFF. Written as DNA, the CDR3 is TGCGCCAGCGCAGCTACCGGGACAGGGAATTACAATGAGCAGTTCTTC.

The V gene is TRBV7-2, the J gene TRBJ2-1; 11 bases align to TRBD2. CDR3 length: 15 amino acids. Germline V gene data show CDR1 as SGHTA and CDR2 as FQGNSA. Trimming at V came to 4 bases and at J to 3 bases, leaving 2 bases not matched to a gene. CDR3 residues: CASSYGTSGYNEQFF. The CDR3, as DNA: TGTGCCAGCAGCTACGGGACTAGCGGCTACAATGAGCAGTTCTTC.

This clone occurred once. J is TRBJ1-3 and V is TRBV30; 8 nucleotides line up with TRBD1. The CDR3 is made up of 15 amino acids. Germline V CDR1 and CDR2: GTSNPN, SVGIG (reference sequence). Trimming at V came to 4 bases and at J to 3 bases, leaving 8 bases not matched to a gene. This CDR3 reads CAWTATGGYGNTIYF. The CDR3 region has the DNA TGTGCCTGGACAGCTACAGGGGGATATGGAAACACCATATATTTT.

This clone is a singleton in its sample. The rearrangement links TRBV9 to TRBJ1-2; 7 bases fit TRBD1. Germline CDR1 reads SGDLS; CDR2 reads YYNGEE. The CDR3 sequence is 14 residues long. Germline trimming cut 5 bases from V and 5 bases from J; bases unmatched to any gene: 9. As DNA, the CDR3 is TGTGCCAGCAGTCACGCACAGGGGTGGTATGGCTACACCTTC. The encoded protein is CASSHAQGWYGYTF.

The chain carries TRBV10-3 and TRBJ2-2; D gene uncertain. Germline CDR1 and CDR2: ENHRY and SYGVKD. Trimming left V 3 bases short and J 1 base short, with 9 bases between. The CDR3 runs to 15 residues. The CDR3 nucleotides are TGTGCCATCAGTGACGCTCAGGAGAACACCGGGGAGCTGTTTTTT. It is translated as CAISDAQENTGELFF.

The chain combines TRBV5-1 with TRBJ1-2; 8 bases map to TRBD1. Germline V CDR1 and CDR2: SGHRS, YFSETQ. The CDR3 runs to 14 residues. V shed 3 bases and J 6 bases; nucleotides not matched to a gene: 7. In nucleotides, the CDR3 is TGCGCCAGCAGCTCGGGGGACAGGTGGAATGGCTACACCTTC. Translation: CASSSGDRWNGYTF.

This clone was seen only a few times. The chain couples TRBV4-1 to TRBJ1-2, with D tentatively TRBD1 (5 bases). CDR1 and CDR2 from the germline V gene are MGHRA and YSYEKL. This CDR3 is built from 16 residues. V lost 1 base and J 3 bases, leaving 15 bases between the germline ends. In nucleotides, the CDR3 is TGCGCCAGCAGCCAAGTTTCGGGACGGGGGGACTATGGCTACACCTTC. It specifies CASSQVSGRGDYGYTF.

The chain couples TRBV7-8 to TRBJ2-7; D is undetermined. The V gene lost 5 bases and the J gene lost 0 bases, with 8 bases spanning the gap. Germline V gene lookup returns CDR1 SGHVS and CDR2 FQNEAQ. The CDR3 consists of 13 residues. The CDR3 DNA reads TGTGCCAGCAGCCTTAGCCCCTCCTACGAGCAGTACTTC. Its translation: CASSLSPSYEQYF.

The chain is built from TRBV10-1 and TRBJ2-6; D perhaps matches TRBD1 (6 bases). This CDR3 contains 21 residues. V gave up 3 bases and J gave up 2 bases, with 26 bases separating them. From germline, CDR1 is WNHNN and CDR2 SYGVQD (reference sequence). CDR3 sequence: CASSETGSKAEIIAGANVLTF. In DNA form, the CDR3 reads TGCGCCAGCAGTGAAACAGGGTCGAAGGCCGAGATCATCGCTGGGGCCAACGTCCTGACTTTC.